This TCR beta chain emerged from a study of cytomegalovirus exposure and HLA in healthy donors. V lost 0 bases and J 5 bases, leaving 10 bases between the germline ends. Germline lookup yields CDR1 SGHVS and CDR2 FQNEAQ. The CDR3 has 15 residues. PCR amplification relied on 60 Vbeta primers (plus 13 Jbeta primers). The method was immunoSEQ multiplex PCR; TCRdb's version includes in-frame clones alone and lacks a portion of them. The sample lists 150,000 to 250,000 clones, more than 65% occurring once. The chain recombines TRBV7-8 with TRBJ1-4, with a weak D call TRBD1 (5 bases). The source material was PBMCs. This TCR was sampled from a girl under 18 in good health and CMV-seropositive. CDR3 residues: CASSLAEGRNEKLFF. In DNA form, the CDR3 reads TGTGCCAGCAGCTTAGCGGAGGGGAGAAATGAAAAACTGTTTTTT.